Listed here is a single T cell receptor (beta chain). The data belong to a study of blood T cell repertoires in COVID-19. Study-level background: The cDNA or gDNA used as material had been derived from T cells, B-cell-depleted T cells, or PBMCs.

Cohorts were based on clinical histories the participants reported. Produced via immunoSEQ multiplex PCR; TCRdb's table is partial and in-frame only. Here the sample spans about 300,000 clones, nearly 90% being singletons. Material: PBMCs or T cells enriched from blood (not recorded which). This clonotype was obtained from a woman aged 25 to 39 who had recovered from COVID-19.

The CDR3 DNA reads TGTGCCAGCAGTGTCAGCGGGTACACTGAAGCTTTCTTT. This sequence encodes CASSVSGYTEAFF. This sequence joins TRBV12-3 or TRBV12-4 and TRBJ1-1; D is undetermined. This CDR3 is built from 13 residues. V dropped 5 bases and J dropped 3 bases, with 10 bases sitting between them.